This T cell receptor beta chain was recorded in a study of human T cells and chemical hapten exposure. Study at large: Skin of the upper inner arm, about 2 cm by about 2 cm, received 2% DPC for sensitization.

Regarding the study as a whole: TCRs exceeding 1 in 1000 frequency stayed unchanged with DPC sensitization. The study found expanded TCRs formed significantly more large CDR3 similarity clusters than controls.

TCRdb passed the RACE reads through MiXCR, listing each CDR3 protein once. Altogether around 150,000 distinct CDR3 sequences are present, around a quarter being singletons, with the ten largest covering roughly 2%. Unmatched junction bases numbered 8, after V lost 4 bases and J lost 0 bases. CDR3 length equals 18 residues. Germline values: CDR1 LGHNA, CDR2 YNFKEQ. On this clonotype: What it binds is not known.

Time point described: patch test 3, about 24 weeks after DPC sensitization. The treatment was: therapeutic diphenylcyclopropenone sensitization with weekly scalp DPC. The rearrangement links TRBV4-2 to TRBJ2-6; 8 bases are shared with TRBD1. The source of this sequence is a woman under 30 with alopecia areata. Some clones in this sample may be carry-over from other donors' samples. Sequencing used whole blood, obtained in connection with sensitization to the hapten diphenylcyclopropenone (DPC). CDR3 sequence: CASSPTGQANSGANVLTF. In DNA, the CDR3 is TGTGCCAGCAGCCCTACGGGACAGGCGAACTCTGGGGCCAACGTCCTGACTTTC.